The 18 T cell receptor beta chains listed next were all sequenced from one sample in a study of shared clonotypes between healthy human individuals. Terminally differentiated effector memory CD45RA+ cells were excluded by CCR7 positive selection of CD45RO-negative cells. Libraries were prepared by immunoSEQ multiplex PCR; TCRdb keeps only in-frame clonotypes and omits some of them. The sample comprises about 2 million clones, about 95% of which are singletons, and roughly 1.1% rests with the top ten. Material: naive CD8+ T cells sorted from blood. These receptors originate from a man younger than 35 in good health.

The J gene is TRBJ1-2, the V gene TRBV6-5; TRBD1 is a possible D gene (5 bases). The germline CDR1 and CDR2 sequences are MNHEY and SVGAGI. Trimming cost V 2 bases and J 2 bases, with 12 bases left between them. The CDR3 is 15 amino acids. The CDR3 is CASSYGAALNYGYTF. CDR3 DNA: TGTGCCAGCAGTTACGGGGCAGCGCTGAACTATGGCTACACCTTC.

J is TRBJ2-1 and V is TRBV9; 15 positions agree with TRBD2. CDR3 length: 17 residues. Germline V gene data show CDR1 as SGDLS and CDR2 as YYNGEE. The J segment lost 7 bases and the V segment lost 4 bases, leaving 9 bases of the junction unmatched. The CDR3 protein is CASSLGTSGGIRNEQFF. The CDR3, as DNA: TGTGCCAGCAGCCTAGGGACTAGCGGGGGGATAAGGAATGAGCAGTTCTTC.

This clone has a handful of counts. The sample holds other DNA sequences that translate to the same CDR3. The gene calls are TRBV7-9 and TRBJ1-2, with D perhaps matching TRBD1 (5 bases). Germline values: CDR1 SEHNR, CDR2 FQNEAQ (reference sequence). The CDR3 length is 13 residues. V dropped 1 base and J dropped 2 bases, with 5 bases sitting between them. CDR3 sequence reads: CASSLGGNYGYTF. DNA for the CDR3: TGTGCCAGCAGCTTAGGGGGGAACTATGGCTACACCTTC. Together with reference TRBV7-9 and TRBJ1-2, the CDR3 gives the full variable domain: DTGVSQNPRHKITKRGQNVTFRCDPISEHNRLYWYRQTLGQGPEFLTYFQNEAQLEKSRLLSDRFSAERPKGSFSTLEIQRTEQGDSAMYLCASSLGGNYGYTFGSGTRLTVV.

About this clone itself: Other nucleotide sequences from this sample produce the same CDR3. The rearrangement uses TRBV27 and TRBJ1-1; D ambiguous. The V and J ends lost 4 bases and 0 bases respectively, with 9 bases between them. From germline, CDR1 is MNHEY and CDR2 SMNVEV (reference sequence). This CDR3 region has 14 residues. CDR3 loop: CASSSRGMNTEAFF. Here the CDR3 DNA reads TGTGCCAGCAGTTCCCGCGGTATGAACACTGAAGCTTTCTTT.

This sequence joins TRBV18 and TRBJ2-1, with 9 bases aligning to TRBD2. The germline V gene encodes CDR1 KGHSH and CDR2 LQKENI. The CDR3 contains 15 residues. The ends lost 5 bases at V and 2 bases at J; junction bases unmatched: 4. CDR3 loop: CASSGGRVAYNEQFF. The CDR3 DNA follows: TGTGCCAGCTCAGGCGGGAGGGTCGCCTACAATGAGCAGTTCTTC.

This chain joins TRBV9 and TRBJ1-2; 7 bases are a match to TRBD1. The junction had 4 bases not matched to a gene; V was cut back by 3 bases and J by 2 bases. The CDR3 has 14 amino acids. The germline CDR1 and CDR2 sequences are SGDLS and YYNGEE. The chain's CDR3 is CASSGHRGNYGYTF. CDR3 nucleotide sequence: TGTGCCAGCAGCGGACACAGGGGAAACTATGGCTACACCTTC.

The V and J genes are TRBV9 and TRBJ2-5; D is possibly TRBD1 or TRBD2 (6 bases each). In germline, CDR1 is SGDLS, CDR2 YYNGEE. V was clipped by 4 bases and J by 0 bases, with 13 bases between them. The CDR3 length is 15 residues. Here the CDR3 reads CASSSDGGYQETQYF. For the CDR3, the DNA is TGTGCCAGCAGCTCCGACGGGGGCTACCAAGAGACCCAGTACTTC.

The rearrangement joins TRBV5-8 to TRBJ2-4; D is uncertain. The CDR3 contains 13 residues. Trimming removed 3 bases from V and 11 bases from J, with 15 bases in between. Germline CDR1 reads SGHTS; CDR2 reads YDEGEE. For the CDR3, the DNA is TGTGCCAGCAGCTCGGTCACCCCCACATTTCAGTACTTC. It specifies CASSSVTPTFQYF.

The V gene is TRBV5-8, the J gene TRBJ1-3; D call uncertain. V lost 5 bases and J lost 0, with 9 bases in between. CDR3 length: 14 residues. Looked up from germline, CDR1 is SGHTS and CDR2 is YDEGEE. CDR3 amino acids: CASSRTDSGNTIYF. CDR3 in DNA: TGTGCCAGCAGTCGGACGGACTCTGGAAACACCATATATTTT.

The rearrangement uses TRBV9 and TRBJ2-5; D possibly uses TRBD1 or TRBD2 (5 bases each). The ends were cut back, 3 bases at V and 1 base at J, with 10 bases in the middle. The CDR3 runs to 14 residues. Germline V gene data show CDR1 as SGDLS and CDR2 as YYNGEE. The CDR3: CASSETGTQETQYF. CDR3 coding DNA: TGTGCCAGCAGCGAAACCGGGACCCAAGAGACCCAGTACTTC. The complete variable domain, with remaining parts taken from reference TRBV9 and TRBJ2-5, reads DSGVTQTPKHLITATGQRVTLRCSPRSGDLSVYWYQQSLDQGLQFLIQYYNGEERAKGNILERFSAQQFPDLHSELNLSSLELGDSALYFCASSETGTQETQYFGPGTRLLVL.

V usage is TRBV7-8 and J usage is TRBJ2-5; unclear D gene. The CDR3 length is 13 residues. V was pared by 5 bases and J by 2 bases, with 9 bases between. CDR1 is SGHVS, CDR2 FQNEAQ, per germline. The CDR3 DNA follows: TGTGCCAGCAGCGCCTCGTGGCAAGAGACCCAGTACTTC. Its protein is CASSASWQETQYF.

A remark on this clone: Additional DNA sequences in this sample encode the identical CDR3. CDR3: CASSQDDYNSPLHF. Here the CDR3 DNA reads TGCGCCAGCAGCCAAGATGACTATAATTCACCCCTCCACTTT. The chain has TRBV4-1 and TRBJ1-6; D is unclear. Germline values: CDR1 MGHRA, CDR2 YSYEKL. V dropped 0 bases and J dropped 3 bases, with 3 bases sitting between them. The CDR3 is 14 residues long.

Here the CDR3 reads CASSVGTSGHVGDEQYF. The DNA of the CDR3 is TGTGCCAGCAGCGTGGGGACTAGCGGACACGTGGGGGACGAGCAGTACTTC. The chain is built from TRBV9 and TRBJ2-7, with 11 positions matching TRBD2. Germline-derived CDR1 and CDR2 are SGDLS and YYNGEE. Trimming took 2 bases from V and 5 from J; bases not matched to a gene: 12. There are 17 residues in the CDR3.

The gene calls are TRBV19 and TRBJ2-1; 7 bases are shared with TRBD2. The CDR3 extends over 13 amino acids. The V and J ends lost 5 bases and 5 bases, in that order; junction bases with no gene match: 3. Germline CDR1 reads LNHDA; CDR2 reads SQIVND (reference sequence). CDR3 in DNA: TGTGCCAGTAGTTGGGACTACAACAATGAGCAGTTCTTC. Protein sequence: CASSWDYNNEQFF.

The chain employs TRBV4-3 and TRBJ2-7; 13 bases fit TRBD2. CDR3 length equals 17 residues. CDR1 is LGHNA, CDR2 YSLEER, per germline. Trimming cost V 4 bases and J 7 bases; bases outside gene matches: 13. CDR3 coding DNA: TGCGCCAGCAGCCTAGGACAGCTCGGACTAGCGGGAGAAGAGCAGTACTTC. Encoded protein: CASSLGQLGLAGEEQYF.

The J gene is TRBJ1-1, the V gene TRBV6-1; D ambiguous. V was trimmed by 1 base and J by 0 bases, leaving 15 bases between them. CDR1 and CDR2 from the germline V gene are MNHNS and SASEGT. This CDR3 has 17 residues. CDR3 coding DNA: TGTGCCAGCAGTGAAGTTTTGTCGGCCGCCATGAACACTGAAGCTTTCTTT. It is translated as CASSEVLSAAMNTEAFF.

Comments on this clone: Other DNA sequences within the sample encode an identical CDR3. J is TRBJ2-7 and V is TRBV7-9, with TRBD2 matching 8 bases. CDR1 and CDR2 from the germline V gene are SEHNR and FQNEAQ (reference sequence). This CDR3 comprises 12 residues. V dropped 3 bases and J dropped 6; count of bases not matched to a gene: 1. This chain's CDR3 is CASSLGTSEQYF. DNA of the CDR3: TGTGCCAGCAGCTTGGGGACTAGCGAGCAGTACTTC. Based on the CDR3 plus reference TRBV7-9 and TRBJ2-7, the full variable domain is DTGVSQNPRHKITKRGQNVTFRCDPISEHNRLYWYRQTLGQGPEFLTYFQNEAQLEKSRLLSDRFSAERPKGSFSTLEIQRTEQGDSAMYLCASSLGTSEQYFGPGTRLTVT.

V gene TRBV29-1 combines with J gene TRBJ2-7, with 7 bases matching TRBD2. Per the germline V gene, CDR1 is SQVTM and CDR2 is ANQGSEA. CDR3 length: 15 residues. The trim removed 0 bases at V and 5 bases at J, leaving 10 bases unmatched. The CDR3 sequence: CSVEDLRDRGDEQYF. CDR3 coding DNA: TGCAGCGTTGAAGACCTCCGGGACCGGGGGGACGAGCAGTACTTC.